The 21 T cell receptor beta chains below all came from one sample that was sequenced in a study of T cell responses to AZD1222 COVID-19 vaccine (dated by TCRdb to about 2021). The library came from the immunoSEQ multiplex PCR assay. The table comes from immuneACCESS by way of TCRdb, which keeps in-frame sequences with V and J called. Part of the clones is missing from these tables; in studies checked, under half for an unresolved V gene and the rest for unknown reasons. Within this sample are roughly 140,000 clones, with 70% to 90% of them counted one time only. 2% to 2.5% of the sample is taken by the ten largest. Explained via the paper, the time point label denotes: baseline before first vaccination. Sequencing used peripheral blood, obtained on day 0 of AZD1222 vaccination. The receptor source for this set is an adult in good health.

The chain uses TRBV27 and TRBJ2-3; D is unclear. Trimming removed 5 bases at V and 2 bases at J, with 14 bases between. Per germline, CDR1 MNHEY and CDR2 SMNVEV (reference sequence). The CDR3 is made up of 15 amino acids. In DNA form, the CDR3 reads TGTGCCAGCAGTCCAACGGCCCGAGACACAGATACGCAGTATTTT. This codes for CASSPTARDTDTQYF.

V is TRBV19 and J is TRBJ2-1; 8 bases agree with TRBD2. Germline values: CDR1 LNHDA, CDR2 SQIVND (reference sequence). V lost 3 bases and J lost 2; bases outside the gene matches: 12. The CDR3 is 18 amino acids. This CDR3 reads CASSMSGIAGITYNEQFF. CDR3 DNA: TGTGCCAGTAGTATGAGTGGGATAGCGGGAATTACCTACAATGAGCAGTTCTTC.

The chain joins TRBV24-1 to TRBJ2-5; D is uncertain. Germline V lookup: CDR1 KGHDR, CDR2 SFDVKD. The length of the CDR3 is 15 residues. Deletions cut 1 base from V and 5 bases from J, with 13 bases between. Written as DNA, the CDR3 is TGTGCCACCAGTGATTTTCGGACGGCCCCGGAGACCCAGTACTTC. It codes for CATSDFRTAPETQYF.

The chain recombines TRBV3-1 (or the pseudogene TRBV3-2) with TRBJ2-7, with a possible D match to TRBD2 (5 bases). Trimming shortened V by 4 bases and J by 5 bases, and 15 bases separated the two germline ends. The CDR3 is 14 amino acids. From germline, CDR1 is LGHDT and CDR2 YNNKEL (reference sequence). CDR3 sequence reads: CASSLIGSGNEQYF. In nucleotides, the CDR3 is TGTGCCAGCAGCCTCATTGGATCGGGGAACGAGCAGTACTTC.

The chain uses TRBV15 and TRBJ2-7; D is ambiguous. Germline V gene sequence: CDR1 LNHNV, CDR2 YYDKDF (reference sequence). V dropped 0 bases and J dropped 6 bases, with 15 bases sitting between them. This CDR3 is built from 15 residues. The CDR3 sequence: CATSRDRTSWGEQYF. The CDR3 nucleotides are TGTGCCACCAGCAGAGATCGAACCTCCTGGGGCGAGCAGTACTTC.

DNA of the CDR3: TGTGCCAGCAGCCGTCAAGAGGGGGCGGAGGAGACCCAGTACTTC. The encoded protein is CASSRQEGAEETQYF. The rearrangement joins TRBV5-8 to TRBJ2-5; TRBD1 matches 7 bases. Germline V gene sequence: CDR1 SGHTS, CDR2 YDEGEE. With 4 bases clipped from V and 5 bases from J, the junction kept 11 bases outside the gene matches. This CDR3 is built from 15 residues. The variable domain in full, completed from reference TRBV5-8 and TRBJ2-5, reads EAGVTQSPTHLIKTRGQQATLRCSPISGHTSVYWYQQALGLGLQFLLWYDEGEERNRGNFPPRFSGRQFPNYSSELNVNALELEDSALYLCASSRQEGAEETQYFGPGTRLLVL.

This clone is a singleton in its sample. CDR3 nucleotides: TGCGCCAGCACAAGGACTAGCGGGAGATCAGATACGCAGTATTTT. This codes for CASTRTSGRSDTQYF. V is TRBV10-1 and J is TRBJ2-3, with 13 bases identical to TRBD2. Germline lookup yields CDR1 WNHNN and CDR2 SYGVQD (reference sequence). The CDR3 totals 15 residues. After removal of 7 bases from V and 4 bases from J, the junction contained 5 bases not matched to a gene.

The chain uses TRBV10-3 and TRBJ1-1; TRBD1 is a possible D gene (6 bases). The germline gives CDR1 ENHRY, CDR2 SYGVKD. The CDR3 sequence is 13 residues long. The ends were cut back, 1 base at V and 6 bases at J, with 9 bases in the middle. Written as DNA, the CDR3 is TGTGCCATCAGTGAGTGGGGGCCCGCTGAAGCTTTCTTT. Its translation is CAISEWGPAEAFF.

This clone was found many times. The rearrangement links TRBV6-6 to TRBJ2-7, with 9 bases aligning to TRBD1. This CDR3 comprises 15 residues. Germline V gene sequence: CDR1 MNHNY, CDR2 SVGAGI (reference sequence). The V segment lost 0 bases and the J segment 4 bases; nucleotides outside the gene matches: 4. CDR3 DNA sequence: TGTGCCAGCAGTTACTCCGGGACAGGGCCTTACGAGCAGTACTTC. The encoded protein is CASSYSGTGPYEQYF.

This chain's CDR3 is CASSPRQGNQPQHF. The DNA of the CDR3 is TGTGCCAGCAGCCCTAGACAGGGGAATCAGCCCCAGCATTTT. The V call is TRBV13, the J call TRBJ1-5, with 8 bases fitting TRBD1. Germline assignment: CDR1 PRHDT and CDR2 FYEKMQ (reference sequence). V was clipped by 5 bases and J by 4 bases; unmatched bases: 4. The CDR3 is 14 amino acids.

This chain joins TRBV11-3 and TRBJ2-1; 11 bases are shared with TRBD2. This CDR3 spans 17 amino acids. Germline loops: CDR1 SGHNT, CDR2 YENEEA. The V and J ends lost 3 bases and 9 bases, in that order; junction bases with no gene match: 13. Here the CDR3 reads CASSFPPPTSGRLEQFF. In nucleotides, the CDR3 is TGTGCCAGCAGCTTTCCTCCCCCCACTAGCGGGAGACTTGAGCAGTTCTTC.

The chain uses TRBV3-1 (or the pseudogene TRBV3-2) and TRBJ2-3; unclear D gene. The germline V and J ends were trimmed by 5 bases and 0 bases, with 12 bases remaining between them. This CDR3 is built from 15 residues. Germline V gene data show CDR1 as LGHDT and CDR2 as YNNKEL (reference sequence). CDR3 amino acids: CASSWKSLSTDTQYF. CDR3 in DNA: TGTGCCAGCAGCTGGAAGTCGCTCAGCACAGATACGCAGTATTTT.

The chain carries TRBV6-5 and TRBJ1-1; 9 bases line up with TRBD1. The V gene end was trimmed by 6 bases and the J gene end by 3 bases; junction bases not matched to a gene: 5. The CDR3 extends over 14 amino acids. Germline values: CDR1 MNHEY, CDR2 SVGAGI. CDR3 nucleotide sequence: TGTGCCAGCAGGATCGGACAGGGGTACACTGAAGCTTTCTTT. The encoded protein is CASRIGQGYTEAFF.

As DNA, the CDR3 is TGTGCCAGCAGTGAACGAGGTGGGAGCGGGAGGCCTTTTCGTTACTACAATGAGCAGTTCTTC. Translated: CASSERGGSGRPFRYYNEQFF. This chain connects TRBV6-1 to TRBJ2-1; 9 bases are a match to TRBD2. The CDR3 spans 21 residues. Trimming cost V 2 bases and J 3 bases; bases outside gene matches: 20. The germline V gene has CDR1 MNHNS and CDR2 SASEGT.

This sequence joins TRBV4-3 and TRBJ2-3; 10 bases are a match to TRBD2. The CDR3 sequence is 18 residues long. Trimming at V came to 0 bases and at J to 3 bases, leaving 9 bases not matched to a gene. Germline loops: CDR1 LGHNA, CDR2 YSLEER. The DNA of the CDR3 is TGCGCCAGCAGCCAAGAGTGGAGCGGGAGGGCCTATACAGATACGCAGTATTTT. Its protein product is CASSQEWSGRAYTDTQYF.

The chain employs TRBV3-1 (or the pseudogene TRBV3-2) and TRBJ2-5, with D hard to call. Germline CDR1 reads LGHDT; CDR2 reads YNNKEL (reference sequence). Between the trimmed V and J ends, which lost 0 bases and 1 base, there was a span of 12 bases. The CDR3 is 16 residues long. For the CDR3, the DNA is TGTGCCAGCAGCCAAGATGATGGGGTGGGCCAAGAGACCCAGTACTTC. It yields the protein CASSQDDGVGQETQYF.

The V call is TRBV30, the J call TRBJ1-2; TRBD1 agrees at 8 bases. The germline V gene has CDR1 GTSNPN and CDR2 SVGIG (reference sequence). CDR3 length: 13 residues. The trim removed 2 bases at V and 4 bases at J, leaving 3 bases unmatched. CDR3: CAWSRDRGYGYTF. As DNA, the CDR3 is TGTGCCTGGAGTCGTGACAGGGGCTATGGCTACACCTTC.

V gene TRBV28 combines with J gene TRBJ1-2; TRBD1 matches 9 bases. The CDR3 spans 15 residues. The trim removed 0 bases at V and 8 bases at J, leaving 7 bases unmatched. Germline-derived CDR1 and CDR2 are MDHEN and SYDVKM. CDR3 nucleotide sequence: TGTGCCAGCAGTTTATGGGAGACAGGGGGAGGAGGCTACACCTTC. Amino acid sequence: CASSLWETGGGGYTF.

This chain joins TRBV28 and TRBJ1-5, with D tentatively TRBD1 (5 bases). The CDR3 contains 13 residues. Trimming took off 3 bases at V and 5 bases at J, with 8 bases between the two ends. CDR1 MDHEN and CDR2 SYDVKM come from the germline V gene. Here the CDR3 reads CASSFGGDQPQHF. Written as DNA, the CDR3 is TGTGCCAGCAGTTTCGGGGGTGATCAGCCCCAGCATTTT. The full variable domain, in which reference TRBV28 and TRBJ1-5 provide the parts outside the CDR3, is DVKVTQSSRYLVKRTGEKVFLECVQDMDHENMFWYRQDPGLGLRLIYFSYDVKMKEKGDIPEGYSVSREKKERFSLILESASTNQTSMYLCASSFGGDQPQHFGDGTRLSIL.

The V and J genes are TRBV25-1 and TRBJ1-1, with D unclear. Germline CDR1 is MGHDK and CDR2 is SYGVNS. The CDR3 has 12 amino acids. Trimming shortened V by 8 bases and J by 6 bases, and 13 bases separated the two germline ends. The CDR3 is CASRRKESEAFF. The CDR3 bases are TGTGCCAGCCGCCGCAAAGAATCTGAAGCTTTCTTT.

The chain carries TRBV11-3 and TRBJ2-3; 16 bases fit TRBD2. Germline-derived CDR1 and CDR2 are SGHNT and YENEEA. The length of the CDR3 is 17 residues. V lost 4 bases, J lost 6 bases, and 7 bases stayed unmatched. The CDR3 sequence: CASSSGTSGRARDTQYF. Written as DNA, the CDR3 is TGTGCCAGCAGCTCCGGGACTAGCGGGAGGGCCAGGGATACGCAGTATTTT.